This record covers a single T cell receptor beta chain. Donation came from healthy HIV-negative adults that had no recent acute infections or vaccinations. CDR1 and CDR2 (germline): SGHRS, YFSETQ. The CDR3 consists of 13 residues. Deletions cut 3 bases from V and 3 bases from J, with 10 bases between. Sequenced by immunoSEQ multiplex PCR; TCRdb stores in-frame clones only, minus some. In the table there are a few million clones, approximately 95% of which are singletons. The data were obtained in a study of shared clonotypes between healthy human individuals. The overall study: Used for every donor were three CD4 naive, three CD4 memory, two CD8 naive and one CD8 memory plate.

This chain uses TRBV5-1 with TRBJ2-7; D tentatively reads TRBD1 or TRBD2 (5 bases each). This TCR was recovered from a man between 18 and 29 years old in good health. Some clones in this sample may be carry-over from other donors' samples. Sequenced: naive CD4+ T cells from PBMCs. Subset of the sample: CD45RA+ positively selected. CDR3 amino acids: CASSWDRLYEQYF. CDR3 nucleotide sequence: TGCGCCAGCAGCTGGGACCGGCTCTACGAGCAGTACTTC.